Shown below are 27 T cell receptor beta chains from a single sample sequenced in a study of blood T cell repertoires in COVID-19. Using immunoSEQ multiplex PCR, the repertoire was profiled, and TCRdb retains in-frame clones only, with some absent. The repertoire holds almost 350,000 clones, with approximately 89% as singletons. Sequences were obtained from peripheral blood. These receptors were obtained from a woman in her fifties or sixties with COVID-19, enrolled during active disease.

The chain carries TRBV7-9 and TRBJ1-5, with 7 bases identical to TRBD1. In germline, CDR1 is SEHNR, CDR2 FQNEAQ (reference sequence). Unmatched junction bases numbered 6, after V lost 5 bases and J lost 2 bases. The CDR3 has 15 amino acids. This chain's CDR3 is CASSLGTAGNQPQHF. CDR3 in DNA: TGTGCCAGCAGCCTCGGGACAGCCGGCAATCAGCCCCAGCATTTT.

In this sample, this clone turned up a few times. J is TRBJ2-7 and V is TRBV5-1; a weak D match, TRBD1 (5 bases). The CDR3 sequence is 14 residues long. Trimming shortened V by 5 bases and J by 3 bases, and 15 bases separated the two germline ends. Germline values: CDR1 SGHRS, CDR2 YFSETQ. CDR3 DNA sequence: TGCGCCAGCAGGGACATCTCGGATGGCTACGAGCAGTACTTC. Its translation is CASRDISDGYEQYF.

V is TRBV3-1 (or the pseudogene TRBV3-2) and J is TRBJ1-1; D uncertain. V dropped 0 bases and J dropped 1 base, with 6 bases sitting between them. Per germline, CDR1 LGHDT and CDR2 YNNKEL (reference sequence). The CDR3 is made up of 14 amino acids. The CDR3 nucleotides are TGTGCCAGCAGCCAAGATTACTCGAACACTGAAGCTTTCTTT. It specifies CASSQDYSNTEAFF.

This clone was counted once. The sample carries other DNA sequences with the same CDR3. This chain links TRBV11-2 with TRBJ2-3; D is unclear. Germline values: CDR1 SGHAT, CDR2 FQNNGV. CDR3 size: 12 residues. Trimming cost V 1 base and J 6 bases, with 5 bases left between them. CDR3 amino acids: CASSLGGDTQYF. The CDR3 nucleotides read TGTGCCAGCAGCTTAGGCGGTGATACGCAGTATTTT.

The J gene is TRBJ2-7, the V gene TRBV2, with 10 positions matching TRBD2. Germline CDR1 is SNHLY and CDR2 is FYNNEI. CDR3 size: 15 residues. V lost 2 bases and J lost 7; bases outside the gene matches: 8. CDR3 amino acids: CASSESRLAGREQYF. The CDR3 coding sequence is TGTGCCAGCAGTGAAAGCAGACTAGCGGGCCGGGAGCAGTACTTC. Filled out from reference TRBV2 and TRBJ2-7, the complete variable domain reads EPEVTQTPSHQVTQMGQEVILRCVPISNHLYFYWYRQILGQKVEFLVSFYNNEISEKSEIFDDQFSVERPDGSNFTLKIRSTKLEDSAMYFCASSESRLAGREQYFGPGTRLTVT.

This clone has only a few counts. The chain employs TRBV5-6 and TRBJ2-7, with TRBD2 as a possible D gene (5 bases). Germline V CDR1 and CDR2: SGHDT, YYEEEE. This CDR3 has 15 amino acids. With 2 bases removed from V and 4 bases from J, the gap between germline ends came to 16 bases. This CDR3 is CASSFYDSGRYEQYF. In nucleotides, the CDR3 is TGTGCCAGCAGCTTTTATGATTCGGGGAGATACGAGCAGTACTTC.

This clone was picked up a small number of times. The rearrangement uses TRBV19 and TRBJ2-4, with a possible D match to TRBD1 (5 bases). With 0 bases removed from V and 0 bases from J, the gap between germline ends came to 15 bases. The germline V gene encodes CDR1 LNHDA and CDR2 SQIVND (reference sequence). The CDR3 length is 18 residues. CDR3 sequence: CASSIDWGAALAKNIQYF. The CDR3 bases are TGTGCCAGTAGTATAGATTGGGGCGCTGCCCTAGCCAAAAACATTCAGTACTTC.

V and J are TRBV23-1 and TRBJ2-1; 10 bases map to TRBD2. TRBV23-1 is reported as an ORF; its role is uncertain. The CDR3 is 16 residues long. The V segment lost 2 bases and the J segment 6 bases; nucleotides outside the gene matches: 7. The CDR3 bases are TGCGCCAGCAGTCAACCTGGGACTAGCGTCTCCAATGAGCAGTTCTTC. This gives the protein CASSQPGTSVSNEQFF.

The chain links TRBV4-2 to TRBJ2-3; D possibly corresponds to TRBD2 (6 bases). The CDR3 contains 16 residues. Looked up from germline, CDR1 is LGHNA and CDR2 is YNFKEQ. V lost 0 bases and J 0 bases, leaving 10 bases between the germline ends. The CDR3 DNA follows: TGTGCCAGCAGCCAAGAACCGGGACTTAGCACAGATACGCAGTATTTT. Its translation is CASSQEPGLSTDTQYF.

The chain uses TRBV6-5 and TRBJ1-3; no clear D. The germline V and J ends were trimmed by 2 bases and 0 bases, with 11 bases remaining between them. Germline CDR1 reads MNHEY; CDR2 reads SVGAGI. The CDR3 length is 16 residues. Here the CDR3 DNA reads TGTGCCAGCAGTTACGATGGGTCTAGCTCTGGAAACACCATATATTTT. Protein sequence: CASSYDGSSSGNTIYF.

The V gene is TRBV6-6, the J gene TRBJ1-5; D remains unclear. V was shortened by 2 bases and J by 4 bases, with 6 bases between the two germline ends. This CDR3 is built from 13 residues. Per germline, CDR1 MNHNY and CDR2 SVGAGI (reference sequence). CDR3 sequence: CASSYGGNQPQHF. CDR3 nucleotide sequence: TGTGCCAGCAGTTACGGCGGGAATCAGCCCCAGCATTTT.

The chain recombines TRBV2 with TRBJ1-5; D may be TRBD1 (6 bases). There are 14 residues in the CDR3. V gave up 4 bases and J gave up 7 bases, with 14 bases separating them. In germline, CDR1 is SNHLY, CDR2 FYNNEI. The CDR3 spells CASSVQGAGQPQHF. The CDR3 bases are TGTGCCAGCAGTGTACAGGGAGCAGGCCAGCCCCAGCATTTT.

The chain combines TRBV7-3 with TRBJ2-1, with D uncertain. CDR1 and CDR2 (germline): SGHTA, FQGTGA. This CDR3 is 13 amino acids long. V was cut by 3 bases and J by 4 bases, with 7 bases left in between. CDR3 sequence: CASSFNIYNEQFF. The CDR3, as DNA: TGTGCCAGCAGCTTTAATATTTACAATGAGCAGTTCTTC. Using reference TRBV7-3 and TRBJ2-1 for the parts outside the CDR3, the full variable domain is GAGVSQTPSNKVTEKGKYVELRCDPISGHTALYWYRQSLGQGPEFLIYFQGTGAADDSGLPNDRFFAVRPEGSVSTLKIQRTERGDSAVYLCASSFNIYNEQFFGPGTRLTVL.

The rearrangement links TRBV9 to TRBJ2-3; 11 positions agree with TRBD2. The V gene's germline CDR1 is SGDLS and CDR2 YYNGEE. The J segment lost 6 bases and the V segment lost 4 bases, leaving 13 bases of the junction unmatched. The CDR3 covers 17 residues. The CDR3 here is CASSLIVSGGARDTQYF. Written as DNA, the CDR3 is TGTGCCAGCAGCCTAATTGTTAGCGGGGGGGCCCGGGATACGCAGTATTTT.

This chain uses TRBV5-1 with TRBJ2-3, with TRBD2 identical over 9 bases. V dropped 0 bases and J dropped 0; count of bases not matched to a gene: 2. Germline loops: CDR1 SGHRS, CDR2 YFSETQ. The CDR3 extends over 16 amino acids. CDR3 DNA: TGCGCCAGCAGCTTGGAGCTAGCGGGAAGCACAGATACGCAGTATTTT. This gives the protein CASSLELAGSTDTQYF.

The CDR3: CASRLRTGGAWLGEKLFF. The DNA for the CDR3 is TGTGCCAGCAGGCTAAGAACAGGGGGCGCATGGTTGGGTGAAAAACTGTTTTTT. The chain recombines TRBV28 with TRBJ1-4; 9 bases align to TRBD1. The germline V gene has CDR1 MDHEN and CDR2 SYDVKM. V dropped 6 bases and J dropped 7; count of bases not matched to a gene: 18. This CDR3 has 18 amino acids. Using reference TRBV28 and TRBJ1-4 for the parts outside the CDR3, the full variable domain is DVKVTQSSRYLVKRTGEKVFLECVQDMDHENMFWYRQDPGLGLRLIYFSYDVKMKEKGDIPEGYSVSREKKERFSLILESASTNQTSMYLCASRLRTGGAWLGEKLFFGSGTQLSVL.

The chain combines TRBV27 with TRBJ1-2; 10 bases line up with TRBD1. This CDR3 has 16 amino acids. CDR1 is MNHEY, CDR2 SMNVEV, per germline (reference sequence). V shed 5 bases, J shed 5 bases, and the junction held 11 bases outside the gene matches. CDR3 bases: TGTGCCAGCAGTCGTGACAGGGGGCTTCATCTTTATGGCTACACCTTC. It encodes CASSRDRGLHLYGYTF.

V usage is TRBV6-4 and J usage is TRBJ2-3; D might be TRBD2 (6 bases). With 6 bases removed from V and 2 bases from J, the gap between germline ends came to 18 bases. The CDR3 has 16 amino acids. Germline assignment: CDR1 MRHNA and CDR2 SNTAGT. This CDR3 reads CASRETSWAITDTQYF. CDR3 nucleotides: TGTGCCAGCAGGGAGACTAGTTGGGCGATCACAGATACGCAGTATTTT.

The J gene is TRBJ1-3, the V gene TRBV28, with D perhaps TRBD1 (6 bases). V lost 6 bases and J lost 7, with 13 bases in between. The CDR3 runs 13 residues. CDR1 MDHEN and CDR2 SYDVKM come from the germline V gene. The CDR3 DNA sequence: TGTGCCAGCAGGGGAGGGGGGGGCAACACCATATATTTT. Amino acids: CASRGGGGNTIYF.

The chain recombines TRBV27 with TRBJ2-7; TRBD2 might be the D (6 bases). This CDR3 region has 17 residues. The V gene's germline CDR1 is MNHEY and CDR2 SMNVEV (reference sequence). With 6 bases removed from V and 2 bases from J, the gap between germline ends came to 23 bases. CDR3 loop: CASSRGLRSVVAYEQYF. Here the CDR3 DNA reads TGTGCCAGCAGCCGGGGACTCAGGAGTGTCGTGGCCTACGAGCAGTACTTC.

The chain joins TRBV7-3 to TRBJ1-2; no definite D call. This CDR3 spans 14 amino acids. Germline values: CDR1 SGHTA, CDR2 FQGTGA. Between the trimmed V and J ends, which lost 5 bases and 0 bases, there was a span of 10 bases. The CDR3 protein is CASSLGPANYGYTF. DNA of the CDR3: TGTGCCAGCAGCCTAGGTCCGGCTAACTATGGCTACACCTTC. Filled out from reference TRBV7-3 and TRBJ1-2, the complete variable domain reads GAGVSQTPSNKVTEKGKYVELRCDPISGHTALYWYRQSLGQGPEFLIYFQGTGAADDSGLPNDRFFAVRPEGSVSTLKIQRTERGDSAVYLCASSLGPANYGYTFGSGTRLTVV.

The rearrangement links TRBV11-3 to TRBJ2-2; perhaps TRBD2 as D (5 bases). V dropped 3 bases and J dropped 7 bases, with 12 bases sitting between them. There are 14 residues in the CDR3. Germline V gives CDR1 SGHNT, CDR2 YENEEA. CDR3 DNA sequence: TGTGCCAGCAGCTTGGCGGGCCTGGACGGGGAGCTGTTTTTT. Protein: CASSLAGLDGELFF.

This chain uses TRBV11-2 with TRBJ2-7; no firm D call. CDR3 length: 14 residues. V was trimmed by 5 bases and J by 4 bases, leaving 15 bases between them. Looked up from germline, CDR1 is SGHAT and CDR2 is FQNNGV. The CDR3 here is CASSTPPQLYEQYF. CDR3 bases: TGTGCCAGCAGCACCCCCCCACAGTTATACGAGCAGTACTTC.

The chain links TRBV7-2 to TRBJ2-7; no definite D call. Trimming stripped 2 bases from V and 2 bases from J, with 10 bases between. Germline V lookup: CDR1 SGHTA, CDR2 FQGNSA. The CDR3 contains 14 residues. CDR3 loop: CASSLSHTTYEQYF. CDR3 DNA sequence: TGTGCCAGCAGCTTAAGTCACACAACCTACGAGCAGTACTTC.

The rearrangement links TRBV6-5 to TRBJ1-1; 7 nucleotides match TRBD1. Trimming took 5 bases from V and 0 from J; bases not matched to a gene: 3. CDR1 is MNHEY, CDR2 SVGAGI, per germline. The CDR3 has 14 amino acids. The CDR3 reads CASSKTGLNTEAFF. The CDR3 DNA reads TGTGCCAGCAGTAAGACAGGGTTGAACACTGAAGCTTTCTTT.

As DNA, the CDR3 is TGTGCCAGCAGTACGCTAAACCAGGGAAATCAGCCCCAGCATTTT. It yields the protein CASSTLNQGNQPQHF. The gene calls are TRBV28 and TRBJ1-5, with a possible D match to TRBD1 (5 bases). V was cut by 5 bases and J by 4 bases, with 15 bases left in between. CDR1 is MDHEN and CDR2 is SYDVKM in the germline V gene. This CDR3 has 15 amino acids. Variable domain in full (rest from reference TRBV28 and TRBJ1-5): DVKVTQSSRYLVKRTGEKVFLECVQDMDHENMFWYRQDPGLGLRLIYFSYDVKMKEKGDIPEGYSVSREKKERFSLILESASTNQTSMYLCASSTLNQGNQPQHFGDGTRLSIL.

The V and J genes are TRBV18 and TRBJ1-1; weak D call: TRBD1 (6 bases). This CDR3 is 16 amino acids long. Per germline, CDR1 KGHSH and CDR2 LQKENI. Trimming took off 5 bases at V and 5 bases at J, with 21 bases between the two ends. The CDR3 bases are TGTGCCAGCTCAGGAGTAGAGGGGGGGCTTGGGACTGAAGCTTTCTTT. The encoded protein is CASSGVEGGLGTEAFF.